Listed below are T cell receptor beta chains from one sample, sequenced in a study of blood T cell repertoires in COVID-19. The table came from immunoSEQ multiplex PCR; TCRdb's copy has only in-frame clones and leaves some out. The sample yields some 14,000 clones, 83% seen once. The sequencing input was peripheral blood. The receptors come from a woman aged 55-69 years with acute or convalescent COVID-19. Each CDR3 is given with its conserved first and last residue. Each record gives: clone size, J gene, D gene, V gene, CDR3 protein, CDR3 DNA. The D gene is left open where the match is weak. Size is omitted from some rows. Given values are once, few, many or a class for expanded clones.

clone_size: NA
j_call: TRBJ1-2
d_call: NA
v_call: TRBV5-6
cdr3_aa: CASSLGQGILF
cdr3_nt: TGTGCCAGCAGCTTGGGGCAGGGGATCCTATTC

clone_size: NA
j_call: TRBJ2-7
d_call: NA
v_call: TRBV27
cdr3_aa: CASRPTGFHEQYF
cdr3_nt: TGTGCCAGCAGACCGACAGGCTTCCACGAGCAGTACTTC

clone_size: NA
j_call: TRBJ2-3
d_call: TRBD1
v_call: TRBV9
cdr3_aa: CASSQGQGKVGTDTQYF
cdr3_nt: TGTGCCAGCAGCCAGGGACAGGGAAAAGTAGGCACAGATACGCAGTATTTT

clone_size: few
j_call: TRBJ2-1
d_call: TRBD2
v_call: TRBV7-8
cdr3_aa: CASSLDNGRAYNEQFF
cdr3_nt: TGTGCCAGCAGCTTAGATAACGGGAGGGCCTACAATGAGCAGTTCTTC

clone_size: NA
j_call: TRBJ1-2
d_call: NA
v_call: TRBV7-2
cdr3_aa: CASKEGGQSYGYTF
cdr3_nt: TGTGCCAGCAAAGAAGGAGGTCAGAGCTATGGCTACACCTTC

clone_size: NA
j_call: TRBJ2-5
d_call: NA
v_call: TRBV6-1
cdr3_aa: CASSEAHQAPAQETQYF
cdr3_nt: TGTGCCAGCAGTGAAGCGCACCAGGCTCCGGCCCAAGAGACCCAGTACTTC

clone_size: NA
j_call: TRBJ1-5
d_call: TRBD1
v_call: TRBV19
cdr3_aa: CASSSRPGQGFNQPQHF
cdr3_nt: TGTGCCAGTAGTTCTCGACCGGGACAGGGCTTCAATCAGCCCCAGCATTTT

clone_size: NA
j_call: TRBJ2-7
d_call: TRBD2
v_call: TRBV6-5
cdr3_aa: CAIRTSDTYEQYF
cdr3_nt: TGTGCCATCAGGACTAGCGACACCTACGAGCAGTACTTC

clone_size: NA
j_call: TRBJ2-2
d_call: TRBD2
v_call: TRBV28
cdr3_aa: CASSRPGLRGLGELFF
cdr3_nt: TGTGCCAGCAGTCGTCCGGGACTACGAGGATTGGGGGAGCTGTTTTTT

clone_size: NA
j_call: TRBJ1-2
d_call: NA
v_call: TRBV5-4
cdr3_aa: CASSQQGTDGYTF
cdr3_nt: TGTGCCAGCAGCCAACAGGGAACGGATGGCTACACCTTC

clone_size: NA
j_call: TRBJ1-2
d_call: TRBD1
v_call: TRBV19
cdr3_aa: CASRSGQGYGYTF
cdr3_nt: TGTGCCAGTAGATCGGGACAGGGGTATGGCTACACCTTC

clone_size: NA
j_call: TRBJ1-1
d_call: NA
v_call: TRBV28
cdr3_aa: CASSFFSEAFF
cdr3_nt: TGTGCCAGCAGTTTCTTTTCTGAAGCTTTCTTT

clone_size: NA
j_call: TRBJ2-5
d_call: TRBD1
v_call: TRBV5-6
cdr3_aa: CASSLVVRGETQYF
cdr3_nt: TGTGCCAGCAGCTTGGTAGTCAGGGGGGAGACCCAGTACTTC

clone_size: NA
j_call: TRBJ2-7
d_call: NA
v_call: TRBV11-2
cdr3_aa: CASSASRGNEQYF
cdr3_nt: TGTGCCAGCAGCGCCTCCCGCGGGAACGAGCAGTACTTC

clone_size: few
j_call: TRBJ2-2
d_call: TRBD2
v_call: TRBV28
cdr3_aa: CASSGYSGSRTGELFF
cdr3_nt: TGTGCCAGCAGTGGGTATAGCGGGAGCCGTACCGGGGAGCTGTTTTTT

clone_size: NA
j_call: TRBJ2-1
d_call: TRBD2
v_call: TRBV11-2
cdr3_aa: CASSLGGLAGGPLHNEQFF
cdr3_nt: TGTGCCAGCAGCTTAGGCGGACTAGCGGGGGGGCCTCTCCACAATGAGCAGTTCTTC

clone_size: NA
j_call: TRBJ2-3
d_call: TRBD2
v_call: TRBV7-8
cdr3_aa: CASSLGTSGGAADTQYF
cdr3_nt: TGTGCCAGCAGCTTAGGGACTAGCGGGGGGGCAGCAGATACGCAGTATTTT

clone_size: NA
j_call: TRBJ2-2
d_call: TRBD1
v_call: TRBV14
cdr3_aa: CASSQPGGLNTGELFF
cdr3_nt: TGTGCCAGCAGCCAACCAGGGGGCCTAAACACCGGGGAGCTGTTTTTT

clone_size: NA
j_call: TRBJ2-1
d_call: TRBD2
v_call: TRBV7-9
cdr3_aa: CASSFWDYSPVYNEQFF
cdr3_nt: TGTGCCAGCAGCTTTTGGGACTACTCGCCGGTCTACAATGAGCAGTTCTTC

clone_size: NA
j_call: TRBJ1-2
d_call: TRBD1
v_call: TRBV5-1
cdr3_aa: CASSPDEGGLLDYGYTF
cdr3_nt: TGCGCCAGCAGCCCAGACGAAGGGGGCCTTTTGGACTATGGCTACACCTTC

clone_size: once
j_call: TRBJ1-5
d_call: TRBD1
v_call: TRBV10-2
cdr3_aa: CASCRGGNQPQHF
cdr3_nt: TGCGCCAGCTGCAGGGGGGGCAATCAGCCCCAGCATTTT

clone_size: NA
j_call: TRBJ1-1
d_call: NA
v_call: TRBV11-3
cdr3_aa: CASSAGVNTEAFF
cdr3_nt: TGTGCCAGCAGCGCCGGGGTGAACACTGAAGCTTTCTTT

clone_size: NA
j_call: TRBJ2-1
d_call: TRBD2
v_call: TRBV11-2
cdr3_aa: CASSFDTSGRAHNEQFF
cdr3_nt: TGTGCCAGCAGCTTCGACACTAGCGGGAGGGCCCACAATGAGCAGTTCTTC

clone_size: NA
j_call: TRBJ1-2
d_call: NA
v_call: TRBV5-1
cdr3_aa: CASSLEAGAQINYGYTF
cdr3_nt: TGCGCCAGCAGCTTGGAGGCAGGGGCCCAGATTAACTATGGCTACACCTTC